The 13 T cell receptor beta chains listed next were all sequenced from one sample in a study of cytomegalovirus exposure and HLA in healthy donors. PCR was performed using 60 Vbeta and 13 Jbeta primers. The data were produced by immunoSEQ multiplex PCR, yet TCRdb's version contains in-frame clones alone and is incomplete. The data hold 120,000 to 150,000 clones, with over 60% observed a single time. The specimen sequenced was PBMCs. The receptors shown here come from a male donor in good health and CMV-seropositive.

The V call is TRBV9, the J call TRBJ1-2; perhaps TRBD1 as D (6 bases). The CDR3 has 14 residues. V lost 0 bases and J 7 bases, leaving 13 bases between the germline ends. Germline V gene sequence: CDR1 SGDLS, CDR2 YYNGEE. Here the CDR3 reads CASSVELGAFGYTF. CDR3 DNA: TGTGCCAGCAGCGTAGAATTGGGGGCGTTTGGCTACACCTTC.

This clone has more than one count but fewer than ten. The chain joins TRBV2 to TRBJ2-7, with 7 bases lining up with TRBD1. V trimming: 8 bases; J trimming: 1 base; junction bases outside the gene matches: 8. Germline CDR1 SNHLY, CDR2 FYNNEI. This CDR3 contains 14 residues. The CDR3 sequence: CASSAGTESYEQYF. CDR3 DNA sequence: TGTGCCAGCTCGGCCGGGACAGAATCCTACGAGCAGTACTTC. Together with reference TRBV2 and TRBJ2-7, the CDR3 gives the full variable domain: EPEVTQTPSHQVTQMGQEVILRCVPISNHLYFYWYRQILGQKVEFLVSFYNNEISEKSEIFDDQFSVERPDGSNFTLKIRSTKLEDSAMYFCASSAGTESYEQYFGPGTRLTVT.

V is TRBV29-1 and J is TRBJ2-1; 13 positions match TRBD2. V lost 6 bases to trimming and J lost 0 bases; unmatched junction nucleotides: 8. The CDR3 totals 17 residues. The germline CDR1 and CDR2 sequences are SQVTM and ANQGSEA. The CDR3 DNA sequence: TGCAGCGTCCTTGGGACTAGCGGGGCCCCCTCCTACAATGAGCAGTTCTTC. Translation gives CSVLGTSGAPSYNEQFF.

This chain uses TRBV6-6 with TRBJ1-2; D is unresolved. This CDR3 has 13 amino acids. V shed 2 bases and J shed 10 bases, with 14 bases lying between them. Germline assignment: CDR1 MNHNY and CDR2 SVGAGI (reference sequence). Here the CDR3 reads CASSYRGRRDYTF. DNA for the CDR3: TGTGCCAGCAGTTACCGGGGAAGGAGGGACTACACCTTC.

This chain joins TRBV6-6 and TRBJ1-2; no firm D call. Germline CDR1 and CDR2: MNHNY and SVGAGI (reference sequence). Trimming shortened V by 2 bases and J by 6 bases, and 16 bases separated the two germline ends. This CDR3 region has 15 residues. This chain's CDR3 is CASSYPGTLLHGYTF. The DNA for the CDR3 is TGTGCCAGCAGTTACCCGGGAACACTTCTTCATGGCTACACCTTC.

This clone was counted once. The J gene is TRBJ2-1, the V gene TRBV6-1; 7 bases align to TRBD1. Germline trimming cut 2 bases from V and 2 bases from J; bases unmatched to any gene: 15. Germline CDR1 reads MNHNS; CDR2 reads SASEGT. CDR3 length: 19 residues. This chain's CDR3 is CASSESSGGAEGPYNEQFF. CDR3 nucleotides: TGTGCCAGCAGTGAATCTTCAGGGGGAGCTGAGGGTCCCTACAATGAGCAGTTCTTC.

This clone was seen only a few times. The chain recombines TRBV18 with TRBJ2-5, with 8 bases lining up with TRBD1. Germline assignment: CDR1 KGHSH and CDR2 LQKENI. J lost 5 bases, V lost 3 bases, and 5 bases had no gene match. The CDR3 loop spans 14 amino acids. DNA for the CDR3: TGTGCCAGCTCACCGGGGACAGGTTGGGAGACCCAGTACTTC. Translating gives CASSPGTGWETQYF.

This sequence joins TRBV27 and TRBJ2-1; 11 bases are shared with TRBD2. The CDR3 covers 17 residues. Germline V lookup: CDR1 MNHEY, CDR2 SMNVEV (reference sequence). J lost 10 bases, V lost 2 bases, and 13 bases had no gene match. The CDR3 protein is CASSLIVPSLAGGEQFF. The DNA for the CDR3 is TGTGCCAGCAGTTTAATCGTCCCGTCCCTAGCGGGAGGCGAGCAGTTCTTC.

V usage is TRBV2 and J usage is TRBJ2-7; the match to TRBD2 covers 12 bases. Trimming took 5 bases from V and 0 from J; bases not matched to a gene: 8. The CDR3 runs to 17 residues. Per germline, CDR1 SNHLY and CDR2 FYNNEI. The CDR3 sequence is CASSTGLAGPSSYEQYF. CDR3 sequence (DNA): TGTGCCAGCAGTACAGGACTAGCGGGACCATCCTCCTACGAGCAGTACTTC.

Note on this clone: Distinct nucleotide sequences in the sample also encode this CDR3. The genes are TRBV19 and TRBJ1-1; D is undetermined. The CDR3 totals 13 residues. Germline loops: CDR1 LNHDA, CDR2 SQIVND (reference sequence). V lost 2 bases and J 1 base, leaving 5 bases between the germline ends. The CDR3 region has the DNA TGTGCCAGTAGTATAAGAGGGAACACTGAAGCTTTCTTT. It codes for CASSIRGNTEAFF.

CDR3 loop: CASRPQNGPNTEAFF. The CDR3 coding sequence is TGCGCCAGCAGGCCGCAGAATGGGCCGAACACTGAAGCTTTCTTT. The chain links TRBV5-1 to TRBJ1-1; D gene uncertain. Germline loops: CDR1 SGHRS, CDR2 YFSETQ. There are 15 residues in the CDR3. The ends were cut back, 5 bases at V and 1 base at J, with 15 bases in the middle.

CDR3 DNA sequence: TGTGCCAGCAGCGCCACAGGAGCCTCTGGAAACACCATATATTTT. This gives the protein CASSATGASGNTIYF. The rearrangement links TRBV9 to TRBJ1-3, with D perhaps TRBD1 (5 bases). Trimming took 3 bases from V and 0 from J, leaving 10 bases between them. CDR3 size: 15 residues. The V gene's germline CDR1 is SGDLS and CDR2 YYNGEE.

The V gene is TRBV29-1, the J gene TRBJ1-2; 7 nucleotides match TRBD1. This CDR3 spans 13 amino acids. CDR1 and CDR2 from the germline V gene are SQVTM and ANQGSEA. Trimming at V came to 6 bases and at J to 2 bases, leaving 6 bases not matched to a gene. The CDR3 region has the DNA TGCAGCGTACAAACAGGGGACAACTATGGCTACACCTTC. It is translated as CSVQTGDNYGYTF.